Listed below are T cell receptor beta chains from one sample, sequenced in a study of blood T cells in healthy people across ages. TCRdb itself ran the 5' RACE reads through MiXCR, one entry per CDR3 protein. There are roughly 1.6 million distinct CDR3 sequences in the sample; 30% to 40% occur only once, and about 11% lies in the top ten. Sequenced sample: blood. The receptors come from a woman aged 25 to 45 in good health. Each CDR3 is given with its conserved first and last residue. D genes are given only for firm matches. Size is stated for part of the rows, as once, few or many counts, or as a class when the clone is expanded.

TRBV27,TRBJ2-7,many,NA,CASRGYHEQYF,TGTGCCAGCAGGGGATACCACGAGCAGTACTTC
TRBV10-1,TRBJ2-2,NA,NA,CASRERIGIGELFF,TGCGCCAGCAGGGAGAGAATTGGGATCGGGGAGCTGTTTTTT
TRBV20-1,TRBJ2-1,NA,NA,CSAVAHNEQFF,TGCAGTGCCGTGGCCCACAATGAGCAGTTCTTC
TRBV9,TRBJ1-5,few,NA,CASSVTAGHQPQHF,TGTGCCAGCAGCGTAACGGCCGGTCATCAGCCCCAGCATTTT
TRBV20-1,TRBJ2-3,NA,NA,CSARDGQGGPNTQYF,TGCAGTGCTAGAGACGGGCAGGGGGGGCCGAATACGCAGTATTTT
TRBV5-1,TRBJ2-1,few,TRBD2,CASSLVGSGGYEQFF,TGCGCCAGCAGCTTGGTTGGCTCGGGAGGGTATGAGCAGTTCTTC
TRBV7-3,TRBJ2-7,many,NA,CASSWGPSYEQYF,TGTGCCAGCAGCTGGGGGCCATCCTACGAGCAGTACTTC
TRBV5-1,TRBJ2-7,NA,NA,CASSWEGQTYEQYF,TGCGCCAGCAGCTGGGAGGGACAAACCTACGAGCAGTACTTC
TRBV7-3,TRBJ2-7,NA,TRBD2,CASSLWEGSYEQYF,TGTGCCAGCAGCTTATGGGAGGGTAGTTACGAGCAGTACTTC
TRBV20-1,TRBJ1-6,once,NA,CSAHRRQGYNSPLHF,TGTAGTGCTCACCGGAGGCAGGGTTATAATTCACCCCTCCACTTT
TRBV20-1,TRBJ2-7,NA,TRBD1,CSARDSQGAYEQYF,TGCAGTGCTAGAGATAGTCAGGGGGCCTACGAGCAGTACTTC
TRBV3-1,TRBJ2-3,NA,NA,CASSQDKGGYPDTQYF,TGTGCCAGCAGCCAAGACAAGGGGGGGTACCCAGATACGCAGTATTTT
TRBV7-8,TRBJ2-5,NA,NA,CASSLDWGGRVKETQHF,TGTGCCAGCAGCTTAGACTGGGGCGGCAGGGTTAAAGAGACCCAGCACTTC
TRBV9,TRBJ2-7,many,NA,CASSGYSGNNYEQYF,TGTGCCAGCAGCGGTTATTCCGGGAACAACTACGAGCAGTACTTC
TRBV28,TRBJ1-1,NA,NA,CASSPAVGGNTEAFF,TGTGCCAGCAGCCCCGCCGTCGGGGGAAACACTGAAGCTTTCTTT
TRBV18,TRBJ2-7,NA,NA,CASSGGTALEQYF,TGCGCCAGCTCAGGGGGGACCGCGCTCGAGCAGTACTTC
TRBV20-1,TRBJ2-7,NA,TRBD2,CSARGGRLAVSYEQYF,TGCAGTGCTAGAGGAGGGAGGCTAGCGGTCTCCTACGAGCAGTACTTC
TRBV5-1,TRBJ2-5,few,NA,CASSLAAGEETQYF,TGCGCCAGCAGCTTGGCCGCCGGGGAAGAGACCCAGTACTTC
TRBV20-1,TRBJ2-1,NA,TRBD2,CSAGLAGGAFNNEQFF,TGCAGTGCGGGACTAGCGGGGGGGGCTTTTAACAATGAGCAGTTCTTC
TRBV9,TRBJ1-2,NA,NA,CASSVRNSYCYGYTF,TGTGCCAGCAGCGTTAGGAACTCTTACTGCTATGGCTACACCTTC
TRBV10-3,TRBJ2-3,NA,NA,CATNKAGTDTQYF,TGTGCCACGAACAAGGCAGGGACAGATACGCAGTATTTT
TRBV20-1,TRBJ1-6,NA,NA,CSAIDGGSGPGNSPLHF,TGCAGTGCCATAGATGGAGGATCTGGGCCTGGGAATTCACCCCTCCACTTT
TRBV24-1,TRBJ2-3,NA,NA,CATSDPGEAITDTQYF,TGTGCCACCAGTGACCCTGGGGAGGCTATCACAGATACGCAGTATTTT
TRBV9,TRBJ2-5,NA,NA,CASSVQLGAWETQYF,TGTGCCAGCAGCGTTCAGCTAGGAGCGTGGGAGACCCAGTACTTC
TRBV5-1,TRBJ2-7,NA,TRBD1,CASRMIPGTDDYEQYF,TGCGCCAGCAGAATGATTCCCGGGACAGATGACTACGAGCAGTACTTC
TRBV27,TRBJ1-5,once,TRBD1,CASSLYQGADQPQHF,TGTGCCAGCAGTTTGTACCAGGGGGCGGATCAGCCCCAGCATTTT
TRBV13,TRBJ2-1,NA,NA,CASSFEAYNEQFF,TGTGCCAGCAGCTTTGAGGCATACAATGAGCAGTTCTTC
TRBV27,TRBJ2-1,NA,NA,CASSFLVAIDEQFF,TGTGCCAGCAGTTTCCTAGTCGCCATCGATGAGCAGTTCTTC
TRBV20-1,TRBJ2-7,NA,NA,CSARESTGDEQYF,TGCAGTGCACGGGAGTCGACCGGGGACGAGCAGTACTTC
TRBV4-2,TRBJ2-1,NA,TRBD1,CASSHAPGQGNYNEQFF,TGTGCCAGCAGCCACGCCCCCGGACAGGGAAATTACAATGAGCAGTTCTTC
TRBV3-1,TRBJ2-7,few,TRBD1,CASTSKQGSYEQYF,TGTGCCAGCACCAGTAAACAGGGGTCCTACGAGCAGTACTTC
TRBV20-1,TRBJ1-5,NA,TRBD1,CSPQPWDRDGSNQPQHF,TGCAGTCCCCAGCCTTGGGACAGGGACGGTAGCAATCAGCCCCAGCATTTT
TRBV21-1,TRBJ2-7,few,NA,CASSKEMTGFSYEQYF,TGTGCCAGCAGCAAAGAGATGACAGGTTTCTCCTACGAGCAGTACTTC
TRBV5-1,TRBJ2-7,few,TRBD1,CASESIPGQSHEQYF,TGCGCCAGCGAGTCCATACCGGGACAGAGCCACGAGCAGTACTTC
TRBV4-1,TRBJ1-4,NA,NA,CASSQEEGYHEKLFF,TGCGCCAGCAGCCAGGAGGAGGGCTACCATGAAAAACTGTTTTTT
TRBV7-3,TRBJ2-2,NA,TRBD2,CASSRAGTPRTGELFF,TGTGCCAGCAGCAGAGCGGGGACTCCCCGAACCGGGGAGCTGTTTTTT
TRBV29-1,TRBJ1-1,many,NA,CSVRPWGNTEAFF,TGCAGCGTTCGTCCCTGGGGGAACACTGAAGCTTTCTTT
TRBV28,TRBJ2-1,NA,NA,CASSFFELGRDNEQFF,TGTGCCAGCAGTTTTTTCGAATTGGGCAGGGACAATGAGCAGTTCTTC
TRBV5-1,TRBJ2-3,NA,TRBD2,CASSFISGGAGDTQYF,TGCGCCAGCAGCTTCATTAGCGGGGGGGCAGGTGATACGCAGTATTTT
TRBV9,TRBJ2-7,NA,TRBD2,CASSAGLASGEQYF,TGTGCCAGCAGCGCGGGACTAGCCTCCGGTGAGCAGTACTTC
TRBV2,TRBJ2-2,once,NA,CASIRTTTSGELFF,TGTGCCAGCATTAGGACTACAACAAGCGGGGAGCTGTTTTTT
TRBV15,TRBJ1-5,NA,NA,CATSRWDLSNHPQHF,TGTGCCACCAGCCGGTGGGACCTTAGCAATCACCCCCAGCATTTT
TRBV7-9,TRBJ2-7,few,NA,CASSSTSSLSRGEQYF,TGTGCCAGCAGCTCGACTAGTAGCCTCTCTAGGGGTGAGCAGTACTTC
TRBV27,TRBJ2-7,few,NA,CASRLDGRSYEQYF,TGTGCCAGCAGGTTAGACGGACGGAGCTACGAGCAGTACTTC
TRBV20-1,TRBJ2-5,NA,NA,CSAMSTPEETQYF,TGCAGTGCGATGAGCACCCCAGAAGAGACCCAGTACTTC
TRBV9,TRBJ1-4,NA,NA,CASSARGGTLNEKLFF,TGTGCCAGCAGCGCAAGGGGTGGGACGCTTAATGAAAAACTGTTTTTT
TRBV20-1,TRBJ2-7,NA,TRBD1,CSARTPGQGYNEQYF,TGCAGTGCTAGGACCCCGGGACAGGGGTACAACGAGCAGTACTTC
TRBV20-1,TRBJ1-1,NA,NA,CSAAGPVNTEAFF,TGCAGTGCCGCGGGACCCGTGAACACTGAAGCTTTCTTT
TRBV20-1,TRBJ2-3,few,TRBD1,CSATSTGVRSNTQYF,TGCAGTGCTACCTCCACAGGGGTCAGGTCAAATACGCAGTATTTT
TRBV7-9,TRBJ2-1,NA,TRBD2,CASSHRAGVGTDEQFF,TGTGCCAGCAGCCACCGGGCGGGAGTGGGTACGGATGAGCAGTTCTTC